One and the same sample provided the 27 T cell receptor beta chains below, sequenced in a study of cytomegalovirus exposure and HLA in healthy donors. 13 Jbeta primers and 60 Vbeta primers were used for the PCR. Profiling relied on immunoSEQ multiplex PCR, and the TCRdb table lists in-frame clones only, not all of them. The sample has over 150,000 clones, nearly 80% seen once; the top ten hold 8.5% to 10%. The sample comprised PBMCs. Receptors originate from a man aged 18-30 years in good health and CMV-seropositive.

The rearrangement joins TRBV10-3 to TRBJ2-1, with 10 bases fitting TRBD2. The germline V gene has CDR1 ENHRY and CDR2 SYGVKD. This CDR3 is 16 amino acids long. The ends lost 3 bases at V and 6 bases at J; junction bases unmatched: 8. The CDR3 coding sequence is TGTGCCATCAGTGATGATAGCGGGAGGTTGACCAATGAGCAGTTCTTC. Its protein is CAISDDSGRLTNEQFF.

Comments on this clone: Other DNA sequences in this specimen translate into the identical CDR3. The chain employs TRBV2 and TRBJ1-1; tentatively, D is TRBD1 (6 bases). Trimming left V 4 bases short and J 1 base short, with 7 bases between. Germline CDR1 SNHLY, CDR2 FYNNEI. The CDR3 is made up of 13 amino acids. In nucleotides, the CDR3 is TGTGCCAGCAGTGCGGACAGGAACACTGAAGCTTTCTTT. Translation: CASSADRNTEAFF.

This clone was counted between two and nine times. The chain links TRBV13 to TRBJ2-1, with D hard to call. CDR3 length: 13 residues. In germline, CDR1 is PRHDT, CDR2 FYEKMQ (reference sequence). Trimming removed 5 bases from V and 6 bases from J, with 11 bases in between. CDR3: CASSRVGSNEQFF. CDR3 sequence (DNA): TGTGCCAGCAGCCGTGTCGGGTCCAATGAGCAGTTCTTC.

The rearrangement links TRBV6-1 to TRBJ2-7; 7 bases line up with TRBD1. CDR3 length: 14 amino acids. In germline, CDR1 is MNHNS, CDR2 SASEGT. After removal of 7 bases from V and 5 bases from J, the junction contained 11 bases not matched to a gene. The chain's CDR3 is CASIPTGFIHEQYF. DNA of the CDR3: TGTGCCAGCATCCCGACAGGGTTTATCCACGAGCAGTACTTC.

This chain joins TRBV7-9 and TRBJ1-5, with D maybe TRBD1 (6 bases). Germline V lookup: CDR1 SEHNR, CDR2 FQNEAQ (reference sequence). V lost 1 base to trimming and J lost 5 bases, with 18 bases between them. CDR3 length: 17 residues. CDR3 DNA sequence: TGTGCCAGCAGCTTAGACCGGGACACCGGTTCGGATCAGCCCCAGCATTTT. Encoded protein: CASSLDRDTGSDQPQHF.

The chain couples TRBV10-3 to TRBJ2-5, with TRBD2 matching 10 bases. The CDR3 totals 17 residues. Germline assignment: CDR1 ENHRY and CDR2 SYGVKD. Unmatched junction bases numbered 9, after V lost 3 bases and J lost 2 bases. This chain's CDR3 is CAISDGLAGAVQETQYF. The DNA of the CDR3 is TGTGCCATCAGTGACGGTCTAGCGGGGGCCGTTCAAGAGACCCAGTACTTC.

The J gene is TRBJ1-4, the V gene TRBV28, with no clear D. The CDR3 is 18 amino acids. V lost 8 bases, J lost 0 bases, and 22 bases lay in between. The germline V gene encodes CDR1 MDHEN and CDR2 SYDVKM. DNA of the CDR3: TGTGCCAGCGACACCCCTAGAGGGTCCCCAACAACTAATGAAAAACTGTTTTTT. Amino acid sequence: CASDTPRGSPTTNEKLFF.

The chain uses TRBV29-1 and TRBJ2-3; TRBD2 matches at 13 bases. J lost 10 bases, V lost 6 bases, and 10 bases had no gene match. CDR1 SQVTM and CDR2 ANQGSEA come from the germline V gene. This CDR3 is 14 amino acids long. The chain's CDR3 is CSVAGLAGVEAQYF. The CDR3 DNA follows: TGCAGCGTGGCCGGACTAGCGGGAGTTGAGGCGCAGTATTTT.

This rearrangement joins TRBV5-6 to TRBJ1-6, with 9 bases fitting TRBD1. V lost 4 bases, J lost 9 bases, and 5 bases stayed unmatched. Per the germline V gene, CDR1 is SGHDT and CDR2 is YYEEEE. The CDR3 consists of 14 residues. This CDR3 reads CASSPGTGLSPLHF. CDR3 sequence (DNA): TGTGCCAGCAGCCCCGGGACAGGGCTTTCACCCCTCCACTTT.

This chain uses TRBV15 with TRBJ2-1, with 8 nucleotides matching TRBD2. With V trimmed by 4 bases and J by 5 bases, 7 bases remained unmatched. The CDR3 totals 15 residues. CDR1 is LNHNV and CDR2 is YYDKDF in the germline V gene (reference sequence). The CDR3 loop reads CATSIDPGGHNEQFF. CDR3 bases: TGTGCCACCAGCATCGACCCGGGGGGGCACAATGAGCAGTTCTTC.

The rearrangement links TRBV6-5 to TRBJ2-5; 10 positions agree with TRBD2. The CDR3 spans 15 residues. V dropped 0 bases and J dropped 5; count of bases not matched to a gene: 3. Germline V gene sequence: CDR1 MNHEY, CDR2 SVGAGI. This CDR3 is CASSYSFSGRETQYF. CDR3 coding DNA: TGTGCCAGCAGTTACTCGTTTAGCGGGAGGGAGACCCAGTACTTC.

This chain uses TRBV2 with TRBJ2-1, with 11 bases that match TRBD2. V was pared by 3 bases and J by 5 bases, with 3 bases of the junction left unmatched. The germline V gene encodes CDR1 SNHLY and CDR2 FYNNEI. The CDR3 consists of 15 residues. The CDR3 loop is CASSETSGVNNEQFF. The CDR3, as DNA: TGTGCCAGCAGTGAGACTAGCGGGGTAAACAATGAGCAGTTCTTC.

The chain links TRBV5-1 to TRBJ2-7; 9 bases line up with TRBD1. Germline CDR1 SGHRS, CDR2 YFSETQ. The length of the CDR3 is 18 residues. The V gene end was trimmed by 2 bases and the J gene end by 0 bases; junction bases not matched to a gene: 12. The CDR3 DNA follows: TGCGCCAGCAGCTTAAATACCGGGACAGGGATGATCTCCTACGAGCAGTACTTC. The encoded protein is CASSLNTGTGMISYEQYF.

This chain connects TRBV2 to TRBJ2-2, with 8 bases matching TRBD2. This CDR3 spans 14 amino acids. Germline lookup yields CDR1 SNHLY and CDR2 FYNNEI. V was clipped by 6 bases and J by 1 base; unmatched bases: 1. The CDR3: CASSRGGNTGELFF. The CDR3 region has the DNA TGTGCCAGCAGCCGGGGGGGGAACACCGGGGAGCTGTTTTTT.

The chain is built from TRBV5-1 and TRBJ2-7, with 9 bases lining up with TRBD1. J gave up 3 bases and V 4 bases, and 8 bases lay outside the gene matches. CDR1 and CDR2 from the germline V gene are SGHRS and YFSETQ. The CDR3 is 15 amino acids. CDR3 loop: CASSPGQGTLYEQYF. The CDR3 bases are TGCGCCAGCAGCCCTGGACAGGGGACCCTCTACGAGCAGTACTTC.

The genes are TRBV5-1 and TRBJ2-3; D might be TRBD1 (5 bases). The CDR3 sequence is 14 residues long. In germline, CDR1 is SGHRS, CDR2 YFSETQ. The V gene lost 3 bases and the J gene lost 0 bases, with 8 bases spanning the gap. The CDR3 reads CASSSRTSTDTQYF. The CDR3 DNA follows: TGCGCCAGCAGCTCGAGGACAAGCACAGATACGCAGTATTTT.

The V gene is TRBV5-1, the J gene TRBJ2-5; D unclear. Trimming pared 3 bases from V and 2 bases from J, leaving 8 bases between. Germline CDR1 SGHRS, CDR2 YFSETQ. There are 13 residues in the CDR3. The CDR3 coding sequence is TGCGCCAGCAGCTCAACCCTACAAGAGACCCAGTACTTC. Translating it yields CASSSTLQETQYF.

The V gene is TRBV4-1, the J gene TRBJ2-7; possibly TRBD1 for D (6 bases). V was pared by 0 bases and J by 3 bases, with 15 bases between. The CDR3 has 16 residues. Germline CDR1 is MGHRA and CDR2 is YSYEKL. CDR3 amino acids: CASSQDHPGARYEQYF. CDR3 bases: TGCGCCAGCAGCCAAGATCACCCAGGGGCGCGCTACGAGCAGTACTTC.

This clone was found once. This sequence joins TRBV29-1 and TRBJ1-2; D call uncertain. The CDR3 sequence is 13 residues long. Germline V gene data show CDR1 as SQVTM and CDR2 as ANQGSEA. V lost 4 bases and J lost 1, with 10 bases in between. For the CDR3, the DNA is TGCAGCGTTGCGGGTCGGGTTAACTATGGCTACACCTTC. Amino acids: CSVAGRVNYGYTF.

The chain couples TRBV18 to TRBJ2-5; TRBD2 matches at 8 bases. This CDR3 is built from 17 residues. V dropped 1 base and J dropped 1; count of bases not matched to a gene: 8. CDR1 and CDR2 from the germline V gene are KGHSH and LQKENI. The CDR3 coding sequence is TGTGCCAGCTCACCACTATCAGCGGGAGTCCCCCAAGAGACCCAGTACTTC. It is translated as CASSPLSAGVPQETQYF.

The rearrangement links TRBV5-1 to TRBJ1-1; 7 bases are a match to TRBD1. The germline gives CDR1 SGHRS, CDR2 YFSETQ. The junction had 4 bases not matched to a gene; V was cut back by 0 bases and J by 11 bases. The CDR3 sequence is 12 residues long. The CDR3 reads CASSLGQGKAFF. CDR3 bases: TGCGCCAGCAGCTTGGGACAGGGTAAGGCTTTCTTT.

V usage is TRBV10-2 and J usage is TRBJ1-4; 7 nucleotides line up with TRBD1. CDR1 and CDR2 from the germline V gene are WSHSY and SAAADI. With V trimmed by 2 bases and J by 7 bases, 7 bases remained unmatched. The CDR3 totals 15 residues. The CDR3 sequence is CASSERTHRGEKLFF. The CDR3 DNA reads TGCGCCAGCAGTGAGAGGACCCACAGGGGTGAAAAACTGTTTTTT.

The chain recombines TRBV2 with TRBJ2-1; 10 positions agree with TRBD2. CDR1 is SNHLY and CDR2 is FYNNEI in the germline V gene. After removal of 8 bases from V and 4 bases from J, the junction contained 14 bases not matched to a gene. This CDR3 comprises 17 residues. In nucleotides, the CDR3 is TGTGCCAGCCATGTAGTACGGGGACTAGCGCAATACAATGAGCAGTTCTTC. Amino acid sequence: CASHVVRGLAQYNEQFF. Drawing the rest from reference TRBV2 and TRBJ2-1, the complete variable domain is EPEVTQTPSHQVTQMGQEVILRCVPISNHLYFYWYRQILGQKVEFLVSFYNNEISEKSEIFDDQFSVERPDGSNFTLKIRSTKLEDSAMYFCASHVVRGLAQYNEQFFGPGTRLTVL.

A remark on this clone: Compared with germline, one end of the junction differs, possibly owing to a read error. The rearrangement links TRBV5-8 to TRBJ2-5, with 14 bases matching TRBD2. Germline V gene sequence: CDR1 SGHTS, CDR2 YDEGEE. The CDR3 spans 16 residues. Here the CDR3 DNA reads TGTGCCAGCAGCTTGGGACTAGCGGGGGGGCAAGGGACCCAGTACTTC. Translation: CASSLGLAGGQGTQYF.

The chain is built from TRBV9 and TRBJ1-2, with no clear D. The CDR3 is made up of 15 amino acids. V was trimmed by 6 bases and J by 5 bases, leaving 20 bases between them. The germline CDR1 and CDR2 sequences are SGDLS and YYNGEE. The CDR3 reads CASTRYIDGAYGYTF. CDR3 nucleotide sequence: TGTGCCAGCACCCGATACATTGACGGAGCTTATGGCTACACCTTC.

The gene calls are TRBV11-2 and TRBJ1-3; D unresolved. The CDR3 has 14 residues. Deletions cut 5 bases from V and 0 bases from J, with 8 bases between. CDR1 and CDR2 (germline): SGHAT, FQNNGV. CDR3 amino acids: CASSDSSSGNTIYF. CDR3 bases: TGTGCCAGCAGCGATTCGAGCTCTGGAAACACCATATATTTT.

The chain uses TRBV29-1 and TRBJ1-1; 8 bases are shared with TRBD1. The CDR3 length is 15 residues. CDR1 and CDR2 from the germline V gene are SQVTM and ANQGSEA. Germline trimming cut 7 bases from V and 1 base from J; bases unmatched to any gene: 11. CDR3 DNA sequence: TGCAGCGGCGATGGACAGGGATCCCGGAACACTGAAGCTTTCTTT. It encodes CSGDGQGSRNTEAFF.